This is a list of T cell receptor beta chains from one sample in a study of PD-1 blockade in classical Hodgkin lymphoma. Libraries were prepared by immunoSEQ multiplex PCR; TCRdb keeps only in-frame clonotypes and omits some of them. The sample records more than 13,000 clones, roughly 80% being singletons. The material sequenced was peripheral blood mononuclear cells (PBMCs), taken before the second cycle of nivolumab. These receptor sequences come from a human donor with classical Hodgkin lymphoma. CDR3s include the opening cysteine and the closing phenylalanine or tryptophan. Each record gives: clone size, J gene, V gene, CDR3 length, D gene, CDR3 protein, CDR3 DNA. A D gene is named only where the DNA matches it firmly. The size entry is marked missing in some rows and otherwise reads once, few, many or a size class.

once TRBJ1-2 TRBV28 12 NA CASGASNYGYTF TGTGCCAGCGGTGCGTCTAACTATGGCTACACCTTC
few TRBJ1-5 TRBV7-2 17 NA CASSPRQERYSNQPQHF TGTGCCAGCAGCCCTCGCCAGGAGAGATATAGCAATCAGCCCCAGCATTTT
NA TRBJ2-1 TRBV7-6 14 TRBD1 CASSLVGGGNEQFF TGTGCCAGCAGCTTAGTAGGGGGCGGGAATGAGCAGTTCTTC
NA TRBJ2-1 TRBV4-3 18 TRBD1 CASSQDVPGGSVYNEQFF TGCGCCAGCAGCCAAGATGTTCCAGGGGGTTCGGTGTACAATGAGCAGTTCTTC
few TRBJ1-2 TRBV28 15 NA CASSRELGMGYGYTF TGTGCCAGCAGTCGTGAACTCGGAATGGGGTATGGCTACACCTTC
NA TRBJ1-1 TRBV19 13 NA CASSMIQGTEAFF TGTGCCAGTAGTATGATCCAGGGCACTGAAGCTTTCTTT
NA TRBJ1-2 TRBV7-2 15 TRBD1 CASSIGQGAYYGYTF TGTGCCAGCAGTATAGGACAGGGGGCGTACTATGGCTACACCTTC
NA TRBJ2-5 TRBV4-3 16 TRBD2 CASSQGSGGAQETQYF TGCGCCAGCAGCCAAGGCAGCGGGGGGGCACAAGAGACCCAGTACTTC
NA TRBJ2-2 TRBV6-5 14 NA CASSYTDYTGELFF TGTGCCAGCAGTTACACTGACTACACCGGGGAGCTGTTTTTT
NA TRBJ2-1 TRBV7-2 15 TRBD2 CASSFPYGGGDEQFF TGTGCCAGCAGCTTCCCTTACGGGGGGGGCGATGAGCAGTTCTTC
NA TRBJ1-3 TRBV5-1 14 NA CASSPGLVGNTIYF TGCGCCAGCAGCCCAGGGCTCGTAGGAAACACCATATATTTT
NA TRBJ1-6 TRBV5-1 15 NA CASSLTQATNSPLHF TGCGCCAGCAGCTTGACTCAGGCAACGAATTCACCCCTCCACTTT
NA TRBJ1-1 TRBV7-2 14 NA CASSLIRDGTEAFF TGTGCCAGCAGCTTAATCAGGGACGGCACTGAAGCTTTCTTT
few TRBJ2-3 TRBV2 12 NA CASRRVTDTQYF TGTGCCAGCAGAAGGGTCACAGATACGCAGTATTTT
NA TRBJ1-5 TRBV6-5 14 NA CASRKGVSNQPQHF TGTGCCAGCAGGAAGGGGGTGAGCAATCAGCCCCAGCATTTT
NA TRBJ1-2 TRBV19 16 TRBD1 CASSIEYRGLGYGYTF TGTGCCAGTAGTATAGAGTACAGGGGGCTTGGCTATGGCTACACCTTC
medium-sized TRBJ1-4 TRBV7-2 14 TRBD1 CASSFGTGNEKLFF TGTGCCAGCAGCTTCGGGACAGGGAATGAAAAACTGTTTTTT
NA TRBJ2-2 TRBV19 14 NA CASSVRTGSGELFF TGTGCCAGTAGTGTCCGGACCGGGAGCGGGGAGCTGTTTTTT
NA TRBJ2-7 TRBV2 14 NA CASTSFQGWFEQYF TGTGCCAGCACGTCGTTCCAAGGGTGGTTCGAGCAGTACTTC
NA TRBJ2-7 TRBV7-2 16 NA CASSLAGAGIPYEQYF TGTGCCAGCAGCTTAGCGGGGGCTGGGATCCCCTACGAGCAGTACTTC
NA TRBJ2-3 TRBV5-1 13 TRBD2 CASSLLAVDTQYF TGCGCCAGCAGCTTACTAGCGGTGGATACGCAGTATTTT
few TRBJ1-4 TRBV10-1 15 NA CASSESIRPGEKLFF TGCGCCAGCAGTGAGTCGATTCGTCCGGGGGAAAAACTGTTTTTT
NA TRBJ1-1 TRBV25-1 16 NA CASSESLISQKAEAFF TGTGCCAGCAGTGAATCCCTGATCAGCCAAAAAGCTGAAGCTTTCTTT
NA TRBJ2-1 TRBV11-2 13 NA CASSFAEYNEQFF TGTGCCAGCAGCTTTGCAGAATACAATGAGCAGTTCTTC
NA TRBJ1-5 TRBV28 14 TRBD1 CASSPGQGNQPQHF TGTGCCAGCAGCCCGGGACAGGGTAATCAGCCCCAGCATTTT
NA TRBJ1-1 TRBV4-1 15 NA CASSQGFARNTEAFF TGCGCCAGCAGCCAAGGGTTTGCGAGGAACACTGAAGCTTTCTTT
NA TRBJ1-6 TRBV29-1 15 NA CSVEVKGLRNSPLHF TGCAGCGTTGAGGTTAAGGGACTTCGTAATTCACCCCTCCACTTT
NA TRBJ1-2 TRBV7-2 16 NA CASTQSGGGSRYGYTF TGTGCCAGCACCCAGTCGGGGGGGGGCTCTCGGTATGGCTACACCTTC
NA TRBJ2-5 TRBV7-2 16 TRBD2 CASSQGLAGGRETQYF TGTGCCAGCAGCCAGGGACTAGCGGGGGGGCGGGAGACCCAGTACTTC
large TRBJ1-2 TRBV4-2 15 NA CASSPELQAVYGYTF TGTGCCAGCAGCCCCGAGCTACAGGCCGTCTATGGCTACACCTTC
NA TRBJ1-2 TRBV4-3 13 TRBD1 CASSPGQGNGYTF TGCGCCAGCAGTCCCGGACAGGGCAATGGCTACACCTTC
once TRBJ1-6 TRBV7-2 16 NA CASSLVGGGLDSPLHF TGTGCCAGCAGCTTAGTCGGGGGGGGGCTGGATTCACCCCTCCACTTT
NA TRBJ1-1 TRBV11-2 15 TRBD1 CASSSGAGGEAEAFF TGTGCCAGCAGCTCAGGAGCAGGGGGCGAGGCTGAAGCTTTCTTT
NA TRBJ2-3 TRBV4-3 17 TRBD2 CASSPGLRGAYTDTQYF TGCGCCAGCAGCCCCGGGCTGCGGGGGGCCTACACAGATACGCAGTATTTT
NA TRBJ2-3 TRBV27 13 NA CASSLYFTDTQYF TGTGCCAGCAGTTTATATTTCACAGATACGCAGTATTTT